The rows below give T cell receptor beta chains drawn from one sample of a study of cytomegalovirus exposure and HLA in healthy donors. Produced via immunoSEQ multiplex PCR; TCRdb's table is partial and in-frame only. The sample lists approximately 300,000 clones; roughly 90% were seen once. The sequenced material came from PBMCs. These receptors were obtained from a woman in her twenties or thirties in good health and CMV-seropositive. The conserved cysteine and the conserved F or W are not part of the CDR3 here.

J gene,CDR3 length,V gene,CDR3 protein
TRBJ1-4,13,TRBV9,ASSPRWGGDEKLF
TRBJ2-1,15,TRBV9,ASSANGAGGPFDEQF
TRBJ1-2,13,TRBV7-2,ASSPQAGTDYGYT
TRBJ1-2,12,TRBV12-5,ASGLGGLGYGYT
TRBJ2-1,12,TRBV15,ATSRVDLGGAYF
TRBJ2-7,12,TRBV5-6,ASSPTTTGYEQY
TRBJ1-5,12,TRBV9,ASSAGQLNQPQH
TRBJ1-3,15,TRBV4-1,ASSPVGRGASGNTIY
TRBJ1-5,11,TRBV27,ASKRTGNQPQH
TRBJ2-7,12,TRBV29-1,SVTAGETIYEQY
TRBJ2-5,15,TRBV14,ASSQGLAGGARETQY
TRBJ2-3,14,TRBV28,ASRKFPTESTDTQY
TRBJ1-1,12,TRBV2,ASRGTGVGTEAF
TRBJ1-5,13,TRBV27,ASSSAGSSNQPQH
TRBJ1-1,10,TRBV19,ASSMGPTEAF
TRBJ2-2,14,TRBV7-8,ASSLTSRQGTGELF
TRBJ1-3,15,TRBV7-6,ASSRAPGQGSGNTIY
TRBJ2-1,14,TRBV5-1,ASSFTPSGSYNEQF
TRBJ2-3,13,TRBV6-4,ASSDKAGGTDTQY